This T cell receptor beta chain was profiled in a study of T-cell memory formation after mild COVID-19. This clonotype was detected a few times. Its antigen is not identified. TCRdb reprocessed the 5' RACE reads with MiXCR, giving one entry per CDR3 protein. The table shows a few hundred thousand distinct CDR3 sequences, with more than 20% occurring only once. General study findings and limits: Nothing confirmed that second-wave clones peaking on day 37 were specific for SARS-CoV-2. Shrinking CD4+ clones were chiefly CM and EM; CD8+ ones were chiefly EMRA. There were some responding clones in pre-infection memory, which suggested that cross-reactive memory had joined.

This CDR3 has 15 amino acids. The V gene's germline CDR1 is MNHEY and CDR2 SVGAGI. V was pared by 0 bases and J by 5 bases, with 8 bases between. Sequenced sample: PBMCs or a T cell subset sorted from them (not recorded which). The rearrangement links TRBV6-5 to TRBJ1-6; TRBD1 might be the D (5 bases). This clonotype was obtained from an adult woman who had mild COVID-19 (a few samples of this study predate the infection). Cell type and time point are not known. The CDR3 DNA reads TGTGCCAGCAGTTACTCGGACATCCATAATTCACCCCTCCACTTT. Protein product: CASSYSDIHNSPLHF.